This T cell receptor (beta chain) was recorded in a study of OX40 agonist ivuxolimab in advanced cancers. General study findings and limits: In the expanded peripheral T cells, antigen specificity was never determined.

With respect to this clone: The antigen is unknown.

Method: immunoSEQ multiplex PCR; TCRdb's copy keeps in-frame clones and lacks some. This repertoire shows about 35,000 clones, about four fifths found once; its top ten account for 1.5% to 2%. This CDR3 region has 15 residues. The germline CDR1 and CDR2 sequences are SGHNT and YYREEE (reference sequence). Germline trimming cut 1 base from V and 5 bases from J; bases unmatched to any gene: 5. The chain uses TRBV5-4 and TRBJ2-2; 7 positions agree with TRBD1. This specimen consisted of CD4+ or CD8+ T cells sorted from blood, obtained in a trial of the OX40 agonist ivuxolimab. This receptor was identified in an adult with an advanced solid tumor such as melanoma, head and neck, liver or kidney cancer. DNA of the CDR3: TGTGCCAGCAGCTTGCAAACAGGGGAAACCGGGGAGCTGTTTTTT. Encoded protein: CASSLQTGETGELFF.